A selection of T cell receptor beta chains follows, all from one sample in a study of early T cells in non-severe SARS-CoV-2 infection. One entry per CDR3 protein results from TCRdb running MiXCR on the 5' RACE reads. Of over 30,000 distinct CDR3 sequences in the sample, about 8% were seen once. The specimen comprised whole blood, sampled at baseline. The receptors originated from an adult who was a healthcare worker with PCR-confirmed SARS-CoV-2 infection or an uninfected control (not recorded which). Each CDR3 is given with its conserved first and last residue. The D gene is left open where the match is weak. Not every row has a clone size; where given, it reads once, few, many or a size class.

clone_size	j_call	d_call	v_call	cdr3_nt	cdr3_aa
few	TRBJ2-1	TRBD2	TRBV19	TGTGCCAGTAGATTAGCGGGACCCCCGTTCAATGAGCAGTTCTTC	CASRLAGPPFNEQFF
few	TRBJ2-2	-	TRBV11-2	TGTGCCAGCAGCCCGGAGGGAACCGGGGAGCTGTTTTTT	CASSPEGTGELFF
many	TRBJ1-1	TRBD1	TRBV10-3	TGTGCCATCAGTCGGGACAGGGGTTGGAGTATGGACACTGAAGCTTTCTTT	CAISRDRGWSMDTEAFF
many	TRBJ1-1	TRBD1	TRBV14	TGTGCCAGCAGCCGAACAGGGGTTTGGACTGAAGCTTTCTTT	CASSRTGVWTEAFF
-	TRBJ2-7	-	TRBV18	TGTGCCAGCTCACCCTCCGGGGGCTTCGAGCAGTACTTC	CASSPSGGFEQYF
many	TRBJ2-1	-	TRBV11-2	TGTGCCAGCAGCCTCATGGGGGGACCTCGGTTCTTC	CASSLMGGPRFF
many	TRBJ2-1	-	TRBV5-1	TGCGCCAGCAGCTTGGGGGGCCTAAGGGATGAGCAGTTCTTC	CASSLGGLRDEQFF
-	TRBJ2-3	TRBD2	TRBV6-4	TGTGCCAGCAGTGCCGGGACTAGCGGGGGCACAGATACGCAGTATTTT	CASSAGTSGGTDTQYF
-	TRBJ1-1	-	TRBV6-1	TGTGCCAGCAGTGAAGATTGGCTGAACACTGAAGCTTTCTTT	CASSEDWLNTEAFF
few	TRBJ2-3	-	TRBV20-1	TGCAGTGCTGGGGCCCCGGGAGATACGCAGTATTTT	CSAGAPGDTQYF
many	TRBJ2-1	-	TRBV28	TGTGCCAGCAGTTTATTTGGGGGGAGTGAGCAGTTCTTC	CASSLFGGSEQFF
many	TRBJ2-6	-	TRBV6-6	TGTGCCAGCAGTCACGGACAGCACAAAACCTCCTCTGGGGCCAACGTCCTGACTTTC	CASSHGQHKTSSGANVLTF
-	TRBJ1-1	-	TRBV27	TGTGCCAGCAGTTTGGGGGGCAGGGTGAGAGACACTGAAGCTTTCTTT	CASSLGGRVRDTEAFF
many	TRBJ2-1	TRBD2	TRBV6-5	TGTGCCAGCAGCAAAAGCGGACTAGCGGGGATCAATGAGCAGTTCTTC	CASSKSGLAGINEQFF
many	TRBJ2-1	-	TRBV10-3	TGTGCCATCAGTGACGGACAGAAATCCTACAATGAGCAGTTCTTC	CAISDGQKSYNEQFF
once	TRBJ2-2	-	TRBV20-1	TGCAGTGCTAGAGATCTCGTGAACACCGGGGAGCTGTTTTTT	CSARDLVNTGELFF
few	TRBJ2-2	-	TRBV18	TGTGCCAGCTCACCACTGCGGGATATCACCGGGGAGCTGTTTTTT	CASSPLRDITGELFF
few	TRBJ2-3	TRBD2	TRBV20-1	TGCAGTGTCAGTCTGGCGGGGGGTCGCACAGATACGCAGTATTTT	CSVSLAGGRTDTQYF
few	TRBJ2-7	-	TRBV7-9	TGTGCCAGCAGCTTACTCCCCAGCGGCTTAGTGAGGGAGCAGTACTTC	CASSLLPSGLVREQYF
-	TRBJ1-1	TRBD1	TRBV3-1	TGTGCCAGCAGCCGGGACAGCGTGAACACTGAAGCTTTCTTT	CASSRDSVNTEAFF
many	TRBJ2-6	-	TRBV7-2	TGTGCCAGCAGCTTAAACCAGGGCTCTGGGGCCAACGTCCTGACTTTC	CASSLNQGSGANVLTF
-	TRBJ2-1	-	TRBV20-1	TGCAGTGCTGGGGACCGCAACAATGAGCAGTTCTTC	CSAGDRNNEQFF
-	TRBJ2-5	TRBD2	TRBV15	TGTGCCACCAGCAGAGATCGGACTAGCGCGGAGACCCAGTACTTC	CATSRDRTSAETQYF
-	TRBJ2-3	-	TRBV4-3	TGCGCCAGCAGACCAACTAGCTCAGATACGCAGTATTTT	CASRPTSSDTQYF
-	TRBJ2-6	-	TRBV7-2	TGTGCCAGCAGCTTAGTGCTGGCTGGGGCCAACGTCCTGACTTTC	CASSLVLAGANVLTF
few	TRBJ2-4	TRBD1	TRBV12-3/TRBV12-4	TGTGCCAGCAGTCCTCGGACAGGGCGGGACATTCAGTACTTC	CASSPRTGRDIQYF
-	TRBJ1-1	-	TRBV4-2	TGTGCCAGCAGCCAGGAACAGGGCTCTGGCACTGAAGCTTTCTTT	CASSQEQGSGTEAFF
few	TRBJ1-5	-	TRBV7-6	TGTGCCAGCAGCTCCGGGCCGAGGGTGGATCAGCCCCAGCATTTT	CASSSGPRVDQPQHF
many	TRBJ2-7	-	TRBV20-1	TGCAGTGCTAGAGACGAGAAGCAGTATAACGAGCAGTACTTC	CSARDEKQYNEQYF
many	TRBJ2-1	-	TRBV20-1	TGCAGTGCTGGGGGCGACAATGAGCAGTTCTTC	CSAGGDNEQFF
many	TRBJ1-1	TRBD1	TRBV11-2	TGTGCCAGCAGCTCAAACCGACAGGGCGGGACTGAAGCTTTCTTT	CASSSNRQGGTEAFF
few	TRBJ2-7	TRBD1	TRBV12-5	TGTGCTAGTGGCCCCGACAGGGGCGGCTCCTACGAGCAGTACTTC	CASGPDRGGSYEQYF